This record looks at one T cell receptor (beta chain) sequence and its context. These data are taken from a study of cytomegalovirus exposure and HLA in healthy donors. PCR was performed using 60 Vbeta and 13 Jbeta primers. Profiled with immunoSEQ multiplex PCR; TCRdb holds only in-frame clones, not every one. The sample has about 110,000 clones; 65% to 80% are singletons. The CDR3 is 16 amino acids. CDR1 and CDR2 (germline): MDHEN, SYDVKM. Trimming cost V 5 bases and J 0 bases, with 15 bases left between them. The sequenced sample consisted of PBMCs. V usage is TRBV28 and J usage is TRBJ2-3, with D perhaps TRBD1 (6 bases). This TCR derives from a female donor in good health and CMV-seropositive. Here the CDR3 reads CASSPWTAASTDTQYF. CDR3 nucleotides: TGTGCCAGCAGTCCGTGGACAGCCGCTAGCACAGATACGCAGTATTTT. Full variable domain (missing parts from reference TRBV28 and TRBJ2-3): DVKVTQSSRYLVKRTGEKVFLECVQDMDHENMFWYRQDPGLGLRLIYFSYDVKMKEKGDIPEGYSVSREKKERFSLILESASTNQTSMYLCASSPWTAASTDTQYFGPGTRLTVL.